This TCR beta chain was recovered during a study of radiation and T cells in renal cell carcinoma. The repertoire was sequenced with immunoSEQ multiplex PCR; TCRdb's copy has only in-frame clones and lacks some. The repertoire consists of approximately 150,000 clones, with around nine tenths occurring once and the leading ten covering around a sixth. Time point noted: blood 4 weeks post-SBRT, at nephrectomy. Indicated treatment: 15 Gy SBRT to primary tumor, nephrectomy 4 weeks later. Germline V gene sequence: CDR1 SGHVS, CDR2 FQNEAQ. The CDR3 has 14 amino acids. V was clipped by 5 bases and J by 4 bases, with 14 bases between them.

This clonotype was sampled from a woman aged 50 to 60 with renal cell carcinoma. The starting material was blood, obtained from a patient whose treatment included radiotherapy and nephrectomy. The chain joins TRBV7-8 to TRBJ1-1; D is unresolved. The CDR3 sequence: CASSPLRDSTEAFF. The CDR3 coding sequence is TGTGCCAGCAGCCCACTCCGAGATTCCACTGAAGCTTTCTTT. The full variable domain, in which reference TRBV7-8 and TRBJ1-1 provide the parts outside the CDR3, is GAGVSQSPRYKVAKRGQDVALRCDPISGHVSLFWYQQALGQGPEFLTYFQNEAQLDKSGLPSDRFFAERPEGSVSTLKIQRTQQEDSAVYLCASSPLRDSTEAFFGQGTRLTVV.